This TCR beta chain derives from a study of CD8 T cells in ankylosing spondylitis. This clonotype occurred many times. Its specificity is unknown. Notes on the study in general: Past studies reported some motif variants in reactive arthritis synovial fluid and blood. Among TCR beta sequences, a motif of eight highly homologous variants appeared characteristic of ankylosing spondylitis blood. Enrichment of disease-linked clones was reportedly significant in matched ankylosing spondylitis synovial fluid.

Looked up from germline, CDR1 is DFQATT and CDR2 is SNEGSKA (reference sequence). The CDR3 contains 12 residues. The germline V and J ends were trimmed by 6 bases and 6 bases, with 15 bases remaining between them. The authors made TCR beta libraries by quantitative 5'-RACE with molecular barcodes. TCRdb processed the 5' RACE reads anew with MiXCR; each CDR3 protein has one entry. Among around 90,000 distinct CDR3 sequences, roughly 27% were seen once, and the ten largest hold 50% to 60%. The J gene is TRBJ2-7, the V gene TRBV20-1, with no clear D. Sequencing was done on a sample of blood, either unsorted or a sorted T cell fraction (not recorded which). The source of this sequence is a male donor with ankylosing spondylitis or in good health (not recorded which). CDR3 residues: CSAPGDSGEQYF. The CDR3 DNA is TGCAGTGCCCCCGGAGATTCCGGCGAGCAGTACTTC.